The present T cell receptor (beta chain) was sequenced within a study of cytomegalovirus exposure and HLA in healthy donors. The PCR contained 60 Vbeta and 13 Jbeta primers. Profiling relied on immunoSEQ multiplex PCR, and the TCRdb table lists in-frame clones only, not all of them. The sample has about 160,000 clones, 81% seen once. Regarding the study as a whole: Most of the TCR beta V segments (in an earlier analysis) were productive either about 87% or about 30% of the time. The investigators catalogued some 150 TCR beta chains as cytomegalovirus-associated.

Germline trimming cut 3 bases from V and 2 bases from J; bases unmatched to any gene: 7. This CDR3 spans 16 amino acids. Germline CDR1 SGHRS, CDR2 YFSETQ. With regard to this clone: Its antigen is not known.

The chain couples TRBV5-1 to TRBJ2-3; 9 nucleotides align to TRBD2. The sequencing input was PBMCs. The TCR comes from a woman in her late teens or twenties in good health and CMV-seronegative. Here the CDR3 reads CASSSSLAGVTDTQYF. In DNA form, the CDR3 reads TGCGCCAGCAGCTCTTCGTTAGCGGGGGTCACAGATACGCAGTATTTT.